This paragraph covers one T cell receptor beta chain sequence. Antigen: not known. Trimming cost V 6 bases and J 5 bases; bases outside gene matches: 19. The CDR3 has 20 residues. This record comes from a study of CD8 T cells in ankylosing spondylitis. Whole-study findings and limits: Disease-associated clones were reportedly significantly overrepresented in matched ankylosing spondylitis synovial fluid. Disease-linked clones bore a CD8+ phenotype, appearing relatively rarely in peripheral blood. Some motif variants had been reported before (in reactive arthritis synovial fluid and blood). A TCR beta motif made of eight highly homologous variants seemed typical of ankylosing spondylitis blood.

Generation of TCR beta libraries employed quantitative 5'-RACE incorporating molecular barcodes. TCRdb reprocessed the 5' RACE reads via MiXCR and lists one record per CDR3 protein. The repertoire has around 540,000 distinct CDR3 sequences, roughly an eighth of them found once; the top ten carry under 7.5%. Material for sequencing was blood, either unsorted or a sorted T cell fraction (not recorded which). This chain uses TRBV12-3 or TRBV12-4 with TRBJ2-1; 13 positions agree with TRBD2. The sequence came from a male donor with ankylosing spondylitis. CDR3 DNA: TGTGCCAGCAGGCCTTGGGACCCGCGGACTAGCGGGAGAGACGACAATGAGCAGTTCTTC. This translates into CASRPWDPRTSGRDDNEQFF.